This T cell receptor beta chain was captured in a study of blood T cell repertoires in COVID-19. Study summary: The United States, Italy and Spain supplied acute and convalescent COVID-19 samples. PBMCs, B-cell-depleted T cells, or T cells were the source of the cDNA or gDNA that made up the material.

As processed by the authors: Scientists estimated how many nucleated cells there were by amplifying reference gene primers. The assay was immunoSEQ multiplex PCR, and TCRdb's table has in-frame clones only and misses some. The V and J calls and clone size were taken over from that table, and D and trimming were inferred from the DNA. The profile shows approximately 63,000 clones, 75% to 90% of them singletons. Sequenced: peripheral blood. This receptor was taken from a woman older than 75 with acute or convalescent COVID-19.

The CDR3 loop reads CASSLARLAGAADTQYF. The CDR3 nucleotides are TGTGCCAGCAGCTTGGCCCGACTAGCGGGGGCTGCAGATACGCAGTATTTT. The chain carries TRBV5-8 and TRBJ2-3, with TRBD2 matching over 12 bases. The J segment lost 4 bases and the V segment lost 0 bases, leaving 6 bases of the junction unmatched. The germline V gene encodes CDR1 SGHTS and CDR2 YDEGEE. There are 17 residues in the CDR3.